One T cell receptor (beta chain) is described in this entry. The clone's antigen remains unknown. No clone much larger than this one lies a single base away; base qualities are absent. Each collaborating institution followed its own protocols to collect whole blood in K2EDTA tubes. Collaborator samples were shipped for TCRbeta analysis as frozen whole blood, isolated PBMCs, or DNA extracted from either sample type. The data belong to a study of blood T cell repertoires in COVID-19 (TCRdb year 2020). For the study in its entirety: Samples covering the acute and convalescent phases of COVID-19 were provided by collaborators in the United States, Italy and Spain. The repertoires were made available in a free public database intended to serve as a resource for research on the immune response to SARS-CoV-2. Deeply sampled blood TCRbeta repertoires from subjects exposed to, actively infected with, or recovered from COVID-19 were included in the dataset. A de-identified subject ID, COVID-19 status, age in years and sex were almost always included in the sample metadata. The material from the prospective study consisted of cDNA or gDNA derived from T cells, B-cell-depleted T cells, or PBMCs. HLA class I and class II types, where available, came from metadata supplied by the sample provider rather than from assay-based typing. The samples were drawn from two sources: the first 160 participants of the ongoing ImmuneRACE study, and 1,200 or so subjects contributed by 6 global collaborators. Broader findings and caveats from the paper: How much clinical and demographic metadata was included differed by source and by participant, and the metadata was provided uncurated.

TCRbeta CDR3 regions were amplified from genomic DNA by means of the immunoSEQ Assay, a bias-controlled multiplex PCR. The original methods were these. Nucleated cell counts per sample were estimated from amplification of reference gene primers within the assay. To quantify the absolute abundance of each unique TCRbeta CDR3 rearrangement, sequence reads were collapsed and filtered. For each sample, productive Simpson clonality was calculated as the square root of Simpson's diversity index over productive rearrangements. TCRdb obtained this table from immuneACCESS and retained in-frame rearrangements with V and J assigned. These tables miss some clones; where compared with another copy, unresolved V genes account for less than half of the shortfall, and the remainder is unexplained. The DNA was the basis for D and trimming; V, J and clone size are from that table. This sample is represented by some 340,000 clones; over 70% of them were singletons. Jointly, the top ten make up almost 3% of the sample.

From the germline V gene, CDR1 is SNHLY and CDR2 is FYNNEI. From the cysteine up to the phenylalanine, the CDR3 has a length of 14 residues. The only DNA kept is the CDR3, 42 bases in frame from the first base. Ends trimmed: V by 7 bases, J by 7 bases; bases unmatched to a gene: 9. What was sequenced was peripheral blood. The rearranged chain carries TRBV2 and TRBJ1-3; the central 8 bases match TRBD1. This receptor was identified in a man aged 30-40 years with active or convalescent COVID-19. The CDR3 region: CASIQDREFNTIYF. The nucleotide sequence reads TGTGCCAGCATTCAGGACAGGGAGTTTAACACCATATATTTT.